These 28 T cell receptor beta chains share one sample of origin, sequenced in a study of post-analysis software for immune sequencing data. Findings of the study overall: Five TRBV segments (TRBV5-6, TRBV5-1 and TRBV20-1 among them) occurred more frequently in patients than in controls.

Sequencing libraries made from TCR beta cDNA carried unique molecular identifiers. TCRdb fed the PCR reads into MiXCR, producing one record per CDR3 protein. The table lists hundreds of thousands of distinct CDR3 sequences, roughly three fifths of them singletons. No antigen has been identified for these receptors. What was sequenced was blood. The receptors were sampled from a girl aged 2-10 years with multiple sclerosis.

This clonotype appeared a few times. At one end the junction does not follow the germline gene, possibly because of a read error. The chain uses TRBV7-2 and TRBJ2-5; D remains unclear. The CDR3 runs 13 residues. CDR1 and CDR2 (germline): SGHTA, FQGNSA. CDR3 DNA: TGCGCCAGCAGTTCGGGCAGGCAGGAGACCCAGTACTTC. Translated: CASSSGRQETQYF.

This chain uses TRBV5-1 with TRBJ2-1; 9 bases line up with TRBD1. The CDR3 consists of 16 residues. The V segment lost 4 bases and the J segment 0 bases; nucleotides outside the gene matches: 5. Germline values: CDR1 SGHRS, CDR2 YFSETQ. This chain's CDR3 is CASSHRQGVSYNEQFF. The CDR3 DNA is TGCGCCAGCAGCCACCGACAGGGGGTCTCCTACAATGAGCAGTTCTTC.

The J gene is TRBJ2-5, the V gene TRBV6-4, with TRBD2 matching over 7 bases. V lost 0 bases and J lost 4; bases outside the gene matches: 8. CDR1 is MRHNA and CDR2 is SNTAGT in the germline V gene. This CDR3 is 16 amino acids long. This CDR3 reads CASSDSPGSGAETQYF. Written as DNA, the CDR3 is TGTGCCAGCAGTGACTCCCCCGGGAGCGGGGCAGAGACCCAGTACTTC.

This chain links TRBV4-3 with TRBJ2-3; TRBD2 matches 12 bases. The CDR3 has 16 residues. V dropped 4 bases and J dropped 6; count of bases not matched to a gene: 8. CDR1 LGHNA and CDR2 YSLEER come from the germline V gene. CDR3 in amino acids: CASSLWTSGTRDTQYF. CDR3 nucleotide sequence: TGCGCCAGCAGCCTCTGGACTAGCGGGACCAGGGATACGCAGTATTTT.

The J gene is TRBJ2-1, the V gene TRBV28; 10 bases fit TRBD1. Germline V gene data show CDR1 as MDHEN and CDR2 as SYDVKM. Unmatched junction bases numbered 10, after V lost 6 bases and J lost 8 bases. The CDR3 spans 15 residues. In nucleotides, the CDR3 is TGTGCCAGCAGAGAGCCCGGGACAGGGGTCCATGAGCAGTTCTTC. Amino acids: CASREPGTGVHEQFF. The full variable domain, rest sourced from reference TRBV28 and TRBJ2-1, is DVKVTQSSRYLVKRTGEKVFLECVQDMDHENMFWYRQDPGLGLRLIYFSYDVKMKEKGDIPEGYSVSREKKERFSLILESASTNQTSMYLCASREPGTGVHEQFFGPGTRLTVL.

Only a few counts were recorded for this clonotype. This chain joins TRBV5-1 and TRBJ1-2, with D possibly being TRBD1 (5 bases). This CDR3 has 14 residues. Trimming left V 4 bases short and J 8 bases short, with 18 bases between. Per the germline V gene, CDR1 is SGHRS and CDR2 is YFSETQ. CDR3 in DNA: TGCGCCAGCAGCCTGGACATTGAGGATAGCGGCTACACCTTC. Protein product: CASSLDIEDSGYTF. The entire variable domain, with the rest obtained from reference TRBV5-1 and TRBJ1-2, is as follows: KAGVTQTPRYLIKTRGQQVTLSCSPISGHRSVSWYQQTPGQGLQFLFEYFSETQRNKGNFPGRFSGRQFSNSRSEMNVSTLELGDSALYLCASSLDIEDSGYTFGSGTRLTVV.

This clonotype was found a few times. The CDR3 region has the DNA TGCGCCAGCACCCTAGGACTAGCGGGGGACCAGCAGTTCTTC. The encoded protein is CASTLGLAGDQQFF. J is TRBJ2-1 and V is TRBV5-1, with TRBD2 matching over 13 bases. The V gene's germline CDR1 is SGHRS and CDR2 YFSETQ. Unmatched junction bases numbered 8, after V lost 6 bases and J lost 11 bases. The CDR3 is 14 residues long.

The chain employs TRBV18 and TRBJ2-3, with D perhaps TRBD2 (5 bases). Trimming cost V 0 bases and J 0 bases, with 16 bases left between them. The CDR3 is 18 residues long. Germline assignment: CDR1 KGHSH and CDR2 LQKENI. CDR3 sequence reads: CASSPPLVGVDSTDTQYF. The DNA of the CDR3 is TGTGCCAGCTCACCACCTCTCGTGGGAGTTGACAGCACAGATACGCAGTATTTT.

The rearrangement uses TRBV20-1 and TRBJ2-5; D gene ambiguous. Germline CDR1 DFQATT, CDR2 SNEGSKA (reference sequence). There are 13 residues in the CDR3. V lost 1 base to trimming and J lost 5 bases, with 11 bases between them. The CDR3 here is CSARVGWAETQYF. CDR3 bases: TGCAGTGCTAGAGTTGGCTGGGCGGAGACCCAGTACTTC.

This sequence joins TRBV10-3 and TRBJ2-1, with D possibly TRBD2 on 5 matching bases. The V gene's germline CDR1 is ENHRY and CDR2 SYGVKD. Trimming took 4 bases from V and 6 from J, leaving 7 bases between them. This CDR3 is built from 12 residues. The CDR3 region is CAISGGGNEQFF. The CDR3 nucleotides are TGTGCCATCAGTGGAGGAGGCAATGAGCAGTTCTTC.

This clonotype was recorded a few times. The genes are TRBV20-1 and TRBJ2-1, with D possibly being TRBD1 or TRBD2 (5 bases each). V lost 2 bases and J lost 7, with 18 bases in between. This CDR3 region has 15 residues. Germline CDR1 DFQATT, CDR2 SNEGSKA (reference sequence). This chain's CDR3 is CSARISGTARNEQFF. The CDR3 coding sequence is TGCAGTGCTAGAATCTCCGGGACGGCTAGAAATGAGCAGTTCTTC.

The rearrangement joins TRBV20-1 to TRBJ2-6, with 10 nucleotides matching TRBD2. Germline assignment: CDR1 DFQATT and CDR2 SNEGSKA (reference sequence). The CDR3 spans 17 residues. After removal of 1 base from V and 2 bases from J, the junction contained 5 bases not matched to a gene. Here the CDR3 DNA reads TGCAGTGCTAGAGTGAGCGGGGGGGCTGCTGGGGCCAACGTCCTGACTTTC. Its translation: CSARVSGGAAGANVLTF.

The gene calls are TRBV4-1 and TRBJ2-7, with D tentatively TRBD1 (6 bases). Trimming removed 0 bases at V and 3 bases at J, with 12 bases between. Germline V gene lookup returns CDR1 MGHRA and CDR2 YSYEKL. The CDR3 extends over 15 amino acids. The CDR3 DNA is TGCGCCAGCAGCCAAGAAGAGGGACAACGCTACGAGCAGTACTTC. It encodes CASSQEEGQRYEQYF.

The chain uses TRBV29-1 and TRBJ2-6; possible D gene TRBD1, 6 bases. From germline, CDR1 is SQVTM and CDR2 ANQGSEA. The CDR3 length is 16 residues. Trimming took off 4 bases at V and 0 bases at J, with 13 bases between the two ends. The CDR3 DNA is TGCAGCGTTGGACTCAGGGGACGCTCTGGGGCCAACGTCCTGACTTTC. This codes for CSVGLRGRSGANVLTF. The variable domain in full, with the rest retrieved from reference TRBV29-1 and TRBJ2-6, is SAVISQKPSRDICQRGTSLTIQCQVDSQVTMMFWYRQQPGQSLTLIATANQGSEATYESGFVIDKFPISRPNLTFSTLTVSNMSPEDSSIYLCSVGLRGRSGANVLTFGAGSRLTVL.

This clonotype was counted a single time. The CDR3 loop is CASSQETLYNEQFF. In DNA, the CDR3 is TGCGCCAGCAGCCAAGAAACGCTCTACAATGAGCAGTTCTTC. The V gene is TRBV4-1, the J gene TRBJ2-1; D remains ambiguous. The CDR3 has 14 residues. Germline CDR1 reads MGHRA; CDR2 reads YSYEKL. Trimming removed 0 bases at V and 3 bases at J, with 6 bases between.

J is TRBJ2-7 and V is TRBV25-1, with D hard to call. The V end lost 3 bases, the J end lost 5 bases, and 11 bases lay between the germline ends. The CDR3 loop spans 13 amino acids. From germline, CDR1 is MGHDK and CDR2 SYGVNS. The CDR3 coding sequence is TGTGCCAGCAGTGATTTCAGGCCAGACGAGCAGTACTTC. Residues: CASSDFRPDEQYF.

This clonotype has a handful of counts. The rearrangement joins TRBV6-2 or TRBV6-3 to TRBJ2-1, with 10 bases that match TRBD2. The CDR3 length is 17 residues. The ends lost 5 bases at V and 0 bases at J; junction bases unmatched: 7. CDR1 and CDR2 (germline): MNHEY, SVGEGT. The CDR3 is CASSRLAGATSYNEQFF. The CDR3, as DNA: TGTGCCAGCAGTCGGCTAGCGGGGGCCACCTCCTACAATGAGCAGTTCTTC.

This clonotype was observed a few times. The chain uses TRBV5-1 and TRBJ2-1; D might be TRBD2 (6 bases). Trimming took 4 bases from V and 0 from J, leaving 11 bases between them. Germline-derived CDR1 and CDR2 are SGHRS and YFSETQ. This CDR3 spans 15 amino acids. CDR3 sequence (DNA): TGCGCCAGCAGCCTGTTAGCGGTCTCCTACAATGAGCAGTTCTTC. This gives the protein CASSLLAVSYNEQFF.

V gene TRBV3-1 combines with J gene TRBJ2-7, with TRBD2 matching over 8 bases. The J segment lost 3 bases and the V segment lost 1 base, leaving 5 bases of the junction unmatched. CDR3 length: 15 amino acids. The germline CDR1 and CDR2 sequences are LGHDT and YNNKEL (reference sequence). In DNA, the CDR3 is TGTGCCAGCAGCCAAGGAGCGGGAGTTGTCTACGAGCAGTACTTC. Its translation: CASSQGAGVVYEQYF.

The chain carries TRBV29-1 and TRBJ1-4, with TRBD1 matching over 7 bases. V was pared by 6 bases and J by 12 bases, with 7 bases of the junction left unmatched. This CDR3 region has 11 residues. Germline V gene sequence: CDR1 SQVTM, CDR2 ANQGSEA. CDR3 sequence reads: CSVTGKGQLFF. The CDR3 DNA is TGCAGCGTGACAGGGAAGGGCCAACTGTTTTTT.

In this sample, this clonotype turned up once. The chain carries TRBV5-1 and TRBJ2-2, with D tentatively TRBD2 (6 bases). V lost 4 bases and J lost 0, with 10 bases in between. The CDR3 covers 15 residues. The germline V gene has CDR1 SGHRS and CDR2 YFSETQ. The CDR3 DNA reads as TGCGCCAGCAGCCCGGGACTTACGAACACCGGGGAGCTGTTTTTT. It is translated as CASSPGLTNTGELFF.

This sequence joins TRBV18 and TRBJ2-3, with TRBD2 matching 9 bases. The V segment lost 2 bases and the J segment 1 base; nucleotides outside the gene matches: 4. This CDR3 region has 16 residues. The germline V gene encodes CDR1 KGHSH and CDR2 LQKENI. The CDR3 DNA is TGTGCCAGCTCACCAGGAGTAGCGGGAGGCACAGATACGCAGTATTTT. Its protein is CASSPGVAGGTDTQYF. The variable domain in full, with the rest retrieved from reference TRBV18 and TRBJ2-3, is NAGVMQNPRHLVRRRGQEARLRCSPMKGHSHVYWYRQLPEEGLKFMVYLQKENIIDESGMPKERFSAEFPKEGPSILRIQQVVRGDSAAYFCASSPGVAGGTDTQYFGPGTRLTVL.

The V and J genes are TRBV11-2 and TRBJ2-5; TRBD1 matches at 9 bases. CDR1 is SGHAT and CDR2 is FQNNGV in the germline V gene. The length of the CDR3 is 16 residues. The trim removed 3 bases at V and 5 bases at J, leaving 10 bases unmatched. The CDR3 here is CASSFGAGQGSETQYF. Written as DNA, the CDR3 is TGTGCCAGCAGCTTCGGCGCGGGACAGGGATCCGAGACCCAGTACTTC.

This chain links TRBV12-5 with TRBJ2-1, with no clear D. The CDR3 length is 16 residues. V dropped 4 bases and J dropped 0 bases, with 13 bases sitting between them. CDR1 and CDR2 from the germline V gene are LGHNT and FRNRAP. The CDR3 region is CASGSPSASSYNEQFF. CDR3 DNA: TGTGCTAGTGGTTCCCCCAGTGCGAGCTCCTACAATGAGCAGTTCTTC.

The chain employs TRBV7-9 and TRBJ1-6; a possible D gene is TRBD1 (6 bases). There are 14 residues in the CDR3. Trimming left V 5 bases short and J 12 bases short, with 17 bases between. CDR1 is SEHNR and CDR2 is FQNEAQ in the germline V gene (reference sequence). Here the CDR3 DNA reads TGTGCCAGCAGCCTCACAAACTCAGGGGAACCCCTCCACTTT. This codes for CASSLTNSGEPLHF.

CDR3 residues: CASSFGGWRDGTEAFF. CDR3 coding DNA: TGTGCCAGCAGCTTCGGCGGGTGGAGGGATGGCACTGAAGCTTTCTTT. This chain uses TRBV5-4 with TRBJ1-1, with D hard to call. The ends were cut back, 2 bases at V and 4 bases at J, with 18 bases in the middle. This CDR3 comprises 16 residues. The germline V gene has CDR1 SGHNT and CDR2 YYREEE (reference sequence). The variable domain in full, completed from reference TRBV5-4 and TRBJ1-1, reads ETGVTQSPTHLIKTRGQQVTLRCSSQSGHNTVSWYQQALGQGPQFIFQYYREEENGRGNFPPRFSGLQFPNYSSELNVNALELDDSALYLCASSFGGWRDGTEAFFGQGTRLTVV.

The chain combines TRBV5-6 with TRBJ1-2; D might be TRBD1 (6 bases). Germline V lookup: CDR1 SGHDT, CDR2 YYEEEE. CDR3 length equals 14 residues. Between the trimmed V and J ends, which lost 2 bases and 4 bases, there was a span of 12 bases. The CDR3 protein is CASSLPQGSYGYTF. In DNA form, the CDR3 reads TGTGCCAGCAGCTTACCACAGGGCAGCTATGGCTACACCTTC.

The genes are TRBV20-1 and TRBJ2-3; D ambiguous. The germline gives CDR1 DFQATT, CDR2 SNEGSKA (reference sequence). This CDR3 has 13 residues. V lost 4 bases to trimming and J lost 4 bases, with 12 bases between them. This CDR3 is CSANPLLADTQYF. The CDR3 DNA reads as TGCAGTGCTAACCCCTTATTGGCAGATACGCAGTATTTT.